This T cell receptor beta chain was documented in a study of blood T cells in healthy people across ages. Findings and caveats of the study: A greater number of naive CD4+ cells and higher diversity distinguished long-lived donors from aged donors.

A J-beta primer mix and a sample-barcoded 5' primer were used in a second PCR of about 7 to 11 cycles. Using its own MiXCR run on the 5' RACE reads, TCRdb lists one record per CDR3 protein. Seen here are 730,000 or so distinct CDR3 sequences, approximately 43% observed once, and the top ten hold 20% to 25%. A word on this clonotype: The antigen is unknown. Its ends do not fully match the called genes, so a read error is possible.

In germline, CDR1 is MNHEY, CDR2 SVGEGT. This CDR3 contains 13 residues. The chain has TRBV6-2 or TRBV6-3 and TRBJ1-4; no clear D gene. This receptor was identified in a woman aged 55-70 years in good health. What was sequenced was blood. CDR3 sequence reads: CASSYRTKEKLFF. CDR3 nucleotides: TGTGCCAGCAGTTACAGGACTAAGGAAAAACTGTTTTTT.